A selection of T cell receptor beta chains follows, all from one sample in a study of cytomegalovirus exposure and HLA in healthy donors. Profiling relied on immunoSEQ multiplex PCR, and the TCRdb table lists in-frame clones only, not all of them. The repertoire table contains under 200,000 clones. Sequencing was done on a sample of PBMCs. The receptors shown here come from a man aged 25-40 years in good health and CMV-seronegative. The CDR3 runs from the conserved cysteine through the conserved F or W. The D gene is left open where the match is weak.

>TRBV28|TRBJ2-7|TRBD1
TGTGCCAGCAGTTTAGCGGACAGGGTAGGAGGGCAGTACTTC
CASSLADRVGGQYF
>TRBV5-1|TRBJ1-2|TRBD1
TGCGCCAGCACCCTCCAGGGACAGGGACATGGCTACACCTTC
CASTLQGQGHGYTF
>TRBV19|TRBJ1-1|TRBD1
TGTGCCAGTAGGAATACAGGGGCTGAAGCTTTCTTT
CASRNTGAEAFF
>TRBV7-9|TRBJ2-3|NA
TGTGCCAGCAGCTTCCCTACAGCAGATACGCAGTATTTT
CASSFPTADTQYF
>TRBV18|TRBJ2-1|TRBD1
TGTGCCAGCTCACCCGGGACAGACAATGAGCAGTTCTTC
CASSPGTDNEQFF
>TRBV10-1|TRBJ1-6|NA
TGCGCCAGCAGGGCCCCAAACAGTGGAAAGCCCCTCCACTTT
CASRAPNSGKPLHF
>TRBV2|TRBJ2-7|NA
TGTGCCAGTGTACAGGGCTACGAGCAGTACTTC
CASVQGYEQYF
>TRBV5-6|TRBJ1-3|NA
TGTGCCAGCAGCAGGGACATCTTCTCTGGAAACACCATATATTTT
CASSRDIFSGNTIYF
>TRBV6-1|TRBJ1-2|TRBD1
TGTGCCAGCAGTGAAGCGCACGCAGGGGGCAACGGCTACACCTTC
CASSEAHAGGNGYTF
>TRBV9|TRBJ1-2|NA
TGTGCCAGCAGCCCCACCGGGACTCCCGACCCGAACTATGGCTACACCTTC
CASSPTGTPDPNYGYTF
>TRBV27|TRBJ2-7|TRBD2
TGTGCCAGCGGGGCGCTCGGGGGGACTAGCCTTTACGAGCAGTACTTC
CASGALGGTSLYEQYF
>TRBV28|TRBJ2-7|TRBD2
TGTGCCAGCAGTTTAGTCACTAGCGGGACCTACTACGAGCAGTACTTC
CASSLVTSGTYYEQYF
>TRBV6-1|TRBJ2-7|NA
TGTGCCAGCAGTGAAGCGGGCTATCCCCTCTACGAGCAGTACTTC
CASSEAGYPLYEQYF
>TRBV11-3|TRBJ2-5|NA
TGTGCCAGCAGCTTAATACGGGTTGGCGAGACCCAGTACTTC
CASSLIRVGETQYF
>TRBV5-1|TRBJ2-5|TRBD1
TGCGCCAGCACCTCCCGGACAGGGGCTAGAGAGCAGTACTTC
CASTSRTGAREQYF
>TRBV7-2|TRBJ1-5|NA
TGTGCCAGCAGTCTAGAGGGTTTCTTCCAGCCCCAGCATTTT
CASSLEGFFQPQHF
>TRBV27|TRBJ1-2|NA
TGTGCCAGCAGCTCGGGCAGGGTCGATGGCTACACCTTC
CASSSGRVDGYTF
>TRBV6-4|TRBJ2-1|NA
TGTGCCAGCAGTGACACAGCGGAGGGCTACAATGAGCAGTTCTTC
CASSDTAEGYNEQFF
>TRBV5-4|TRBJ1-1|NA
TGTGCCAGCAGCGAGATGAACACTGAAGCTTTCTTT
CASSEMNTEAFF
>TRBV27|TRBJ2-7|TRBD2
TGTGCCAGCAGTCCGGGGGGGTGGGGGCGGGGGTACGAGCAGTACTTC
CASSPGGWGRGYEQYF
>TRBV18|TRBJ1-2|NA
TGTGCCAGCTCACCGACCTATAGAACCGGGACCCGGACCTTAGGGGGTGGCTACACCTTC
CASSPTYRTGTRTLGGGYTF
>TRBV9|TRBJ2-1|NA
TGTGCCAGCAGCGTAGATGGGCGTCAGTTCTTC
CASSVDGRQFF
>TRBV28|TRBJ1-1|NA
TGTGCCAGCAGGATCGAGGGCTTGGCTGAAGCTTTCTTT
CASRIEGLAEAFF
>TRBV19|TRBJ2-4|NA
TGTGCCAGTACCAATGGGGCAGGGGGGAACATTCAGTACTTC
CASTNGAGGNIQYF
>TRBV5-6|TRBJ2-1|TRBD1
TGTGCCAGCAGCTTGCTAGGGACAGGGGGTAACGATGAGCAGTTCTTC
CASSLLGTGGNDEQFF
>TRBV10-3|TRBJ2-7|TRBD1
TGTGCCATCAGTGACAGGGGGCATTCGGGCGAGCAGTACTTC
CAISDRGHSGEQYF
>TRBV5-1|TRBJ2-3|TRBD2
TGCGCCAGCACGGGGGGGGTAAGCACAGATACGCAGTATTTT
CASTGGVSTDTQYF
>TRBV5-1|TRBJ2-7|NA
TGCGCCAGCAGCTTGGGGGCAGGCTCCTACGAGCAGTACTTC
CASSLGAGSYEQYF
>TRBV13|TRBJ2-1|TRBD2
TGTGCCAGCAGCTCGATTGTAGCGGGGAGCTCCTACAATGAGCAGTTCTTC
CASSSIVAGSSYNEQFF
>TRBV4-1|TRBJ1-2|TRBD1
TGCGCCAGCAGCCCCGGAACCTCCTTGACAGGGTATGGCTACACCTTC
CASSPGTSLTGYGYTF
>TRBV9|TRBJ2-3|NA
TGTGCCAGCAGCGTAGACGGGGGAGAGGGAGATACGCAGTATTTT
CASSVDGGEGDTQYF
>TRBV4-1|TRBJ2-5|NA
TGCGCCAGCAGCCAAGGTCCGGTCCGTGAGGAGACCCAGTACTTC
CASSQGPVREETQYF
>TRBV5-1|TRBJ2-5|NA
TGCGCCAGCAGCTTGGGGGCGGACAGAGAGACCCAGTACTTC
CASSLGADRETQYF
>TRBV18|TRBJ2-3|NA
TGTGCCAGCTCACCTCTTATTGGCGGGTACCGCACAGATACGCAGTATTTT
CASSPLIGGYRTDTQYF
>TRBV20-1|TRBJ1-2|NA
TGCAGTGCTGGGACATTTGGCTACACCTTC
CSAGTFGYTF
>TRBV28|TRBJ1-1|TRBD1
TGTGCCAGCAGTTTAGGCGGGACAGGGGGCTATACTGAAGCTTTCTTT
CASSLGGTGGYTEAFF
>TRBV10-3|TRBJ2-2|TRBD1
TGTGCCAGCAACAAGGGACAGGGGGCGAACACCGGGGAGCTGTTTTTT
CASNKGQGANTGELFF
>TRBV7-9|TRBJ1-1|NA
TGTGCCAGCAGCCCTGGGGGGTTCGCGACTGAAGCTTTCTTT
CASSPGGFATEAFF
>TRBV29-1|TRBJ2-1|TRBD1
TGCAGCGCTGCTGGACAGGCCTACAATGAGCAGTTCTTC
CSAAGQAYNEQFF
>TRBV5-4|TRBJ1-3|TRBD1
TGTGCCAGCAGCCACAAACAGGGGGCGGGAAACACCATATATTTT
CASSHKQGAGNTIYF
>TRBV19|TRBJ2-7|TRBD2
TGTGCCAGTAGTTTCGGGACTAGCGGGAACGGAACCTACGAGCAGTACTTC
CASSFGTSGNGTYEQYF
>TRBV7-8|TRBJ2-7|TRBD2
TGTGCCAGCAGTAAGCGGCTAGCGGGAGTGACGGGCAAGGACGAGCAGTACTTC
CASSKRLAGVTGKDEQYF
>TRBV6-1|TRBJ2-1|TRBD1
TGTGCCAGCAGTGAAGCTGGACAGGGGAGGGATGAGCAGTTCTTC
CASSEAGQGRDEQFF
>TRBV6-5|TRBJ2-7|TRBD2
TGTGCCAGCAGTTACAACGGGGGGTTACCCTACGAGCAGTACTTC
CASSYNGGLPYEQYF
>TRBV5-6|TRBJ2-7|NA
TGTGCCAGCAGCTTGGGACAGTCCTACGAGCAGTACTTC
CASSLGQSYEQYF
>TRBV6-5|TRBJ2-1|TRBD2
TGTGCCAGCAGCGAGACTAGCGGGGGGGTGGGCGAGCAGTTCTTC
CASSETSGGVGEQFF
>TRBV6-4|TRBJ2-1|NA
TGTGCCAGCAGTGGCCTAATCCAGGCAACAACCTACAATGAGCAGTTCTTC
CASSGLIQATTYNEQFF
>TRBV2|TRBJ1-4|NA
TGTGCCAGCAGGGGGGGGACGGTGGTACTGTTTTTT
CASRGGTVVLFF
>TRBV7-3|TRBJ1-1|NA
TGTGCCAGCAGCCAGGGAGGAGCGACCACTGAAGCTTTCTTT
CASSQGGATTEAFF
>TRBV5-1|TRBJ2-5|NA
TGCGCCAGCAGCCACCCCCCGGGGGAAGGGGTGGTGACCCAGTACTTC
CASSHPPGEGVVTQYF
>TRBV29-1|TRBJ1-2|TRBD1
TGCAGCGGGGGAGAAGGGGGCGTGGGGGTCCGCTACACCTTC
CSGGEGGVGVRYTF
>TRBV28|TRBJ1-4|NA
TGTGCCAGCAGGGAGGACGCTGGAGCAACTAATGAAAAACTGTTTTTT
CASREDAGATNEKLFF
>TRBV28|TRBJ2-3|NA
TGTGCCAGCAGTTCGGGCACAGATACGCAGTATTTT
CASSSGTDTQYF